These 4 T cell receptor beta chains share one sample of origin, sequenced in a study of shared clonotypes between healthy human individuals. Here immunoSEQ multiplex PCR was the method, and the copy in TCRdb shows in-frame clones only, minus some. The table records over a million clones, around 78% of them present only once. The sequencing input was memory CD4+ T cells from PBMCs. Subset reported: CD45RA-negative fraction. These receptor sequences come from a man aged 18 to 30 in good health. Some clones in this sample may be carry-over from other donors' samples.

The chain carries TRBV6-6 and TRBJ1-4, with 8 bases aligning to TRBD1. The CDR3 is made up of 15 amino acids. V lost 8 bases, J lost 7 bases, and 12 bases stayed unmatched. Germline V gene lookup returns CDR1 MNHNY and CDR2 SVGAGI (reference sequence). The CDR3 DNA follows: TGTGCCAGCGTCAGAGAGACAGGGGAGTTTGAAAAACTGTTTTTT. Protein sequence: CASVRETGEFEKLFF.

The rearrangement joins TRBV10-3 to TRBJ1-5, with 10 bases matching TRBD1. CDR3 length equals 15 residues. Germline CDR1 reads ENHRY; CDR2 reads SYGVKD. Germline trimming cut 3 bases from V and 5 bases from J; bases unmatched to any gene: 4. The CDR3 DNA sequence: TGTGCCATCAGTGAAGGGACAGGGGTGCATCAGCCCCAGCATTTT. Amino acids: CAISEGTGVHQPQHF.

The CDR3, as DNA: TGTGCCAGCAGCTGGAGACCGGGACAGGTCGACACCGGGGAGCTGTTTTTT. It yields the protein CASSWRPGQVDTGELFF. The chain joins TRBV27 to TRBJ2-2; TRBD1 matches at 8 bases. With 6 bases clipped from V and 3 bases from J, the junction kept 12 bases outside the gene matches. This CDR3 is 17 amino acids long. Germline V lookup: CDR1 MNHEY, CDR2 SMNVEV (reference sequence).

The rearrangement uses TRBV5-4 and TRBJ2-4; 8 nucleotides align to TRBD1. The trim removed 1 base at V and 0 bases at J, leaving 12 bases unmatched. The CDR3 loop spans 19 amino acids. Germline V gene sequence: CDR1 SGHNT, CDR2 YYREEE (reference sequence). CDR3 loop: CASSLLGTGAKVAKNIQYF. CDR3 nucleotide sequence: TGTGCCAGCAGCTTGTTAGGGACAGGTGCCAAAGTAGCCAAAAACATTCAGTACTTC. Combining the CDR3 with reference TRBV5-4 and TRBJ2-4 gives the whole variable domain ETGVTQSPTHLIKTRGQQVTLRCSSQSGHNTVSWYQQALGQGPQFIFQYYREEENGRGNFPPRFSGLQFPNYSSELNVNALELDDSALYLCASSLLGTGAKVAKNIQYFGAGTRLSVL.